This TCR beta chain is from a study of blood T cell repertoires in COVID-19. Study context: There were acute and convalescent COVID-19 samples, and they came from the United States, Italy and Spain. The analysed material was cDNA or gDNA that came from T cells, B-cell-depleted T cells, or PBMCs.

Original processing notes: Amplified reference gene primers provided the basis for estimating nucleated cell counts. Libraries were prepared by immunoSEQ multiplex PCR; TCRdb keeps only in-frame clonotypes and omits some of them. V and J calls plus clone size are reproduced from that table; the DNA served to infer D and trimming. Of 250,000 to 350,000 clones listed, 88% are singletons. Seattle cases were enrolled at active infection and followed longitudinally. This receptor was obtained from a woman in her twenties or thirties with COVID-19, enrolled during active disease. The specimen was peripheral blood.

CDR3 DNA: TGTGCCTGGAGTGATACCCTGACAGACCCTAATGAAAAACTGTTTTTT. It specifies CAWSDTLTDPNEKLFF. The J gene is TRBJ1-4, the V gene TRBV30; the D gene is possibly TRBD1 (5 bases). V lost 1 base, J lost 3 bases, and 15 bases lay in between. Germline V CDR1 and CDR2: GTSNPN, SVGIG (reference sequence). The CDR3 runs to 16 residues.